What follows are 20 T cell receptor beta chains derived from one specimen sequenced in a study of vaccination and CD4 T cells after COVID-19. These receptors have no identified antigens. The treatment here: approximately 10-day PBMC culture with coronavirus spike peptide pools or control peptides (ViraFEST assay). CD4+ T lymphocytes from the unexposed donor were collected before the COVID-19 pandemic (2011-2018). Oncomine TCR Beta short-read sequencing was applied to DNA from cultured CD4+ T cells. Via MiXCR, TCRdb re-called the PCR reads, giving one row per CDR3 protein. This sample has under 6,500 distinct CDR3 sequences; 30% to 40% occur once, and the top ten carry roughly 34%. The source material was CD4+ T cells from blood, cultured in vitro. The source is a human donor in good health.

The chain carries TRBV5-1 and TRBJ2-5, with D perhaps matching TRBD1 or TRBD2 (5 bases each). V lost 4 bases and J lost 5, with 18 bases in between. Germline CDR1 reads SGHRS; CDR2 reads YFSETQ. This CDR3 spans 15 amino acids. CDR3 region: CASSLFRDPRETQYF. In nucleotides, the CDR3 is TGCGCCAGCAGCCTTTTCCGGGACCCGCGGGAGACCCAGTACTTC.

A few counts support this clonotype. This chain uses TRBV7-9 with TRBJ2-7; D gene ambiguous. CDR3 length equals 11 residues. Between the trimmed V and J ends, which lost 5 bases and 5 bases, there was a span of 7 bases. From germline, CDR1 is SEHNR and CDR2 FQNEAQ (reference sequence). For the CDR3, the DNA is TGTGCCAGCAGCCGTCCCGACGAGCAGTACTTC. Residues: CASSRPDEQYF.

Only a few counts were recorded for this clonotype. V usage is TRBV19 and J usage is TRBJ1-6, with D perhaps matching TRBD1 (5 bases). The CDR3 is 15 amino acids. Germline lookup yields CDR1 LNHDA and CDR2 SQIVND (reference sequence). Deletions cut 3 bases from V and 7 bases from J, with 13 bases between. The CDR3 nucleotides read TGTGCCAGTAGTATCCCCTCCCAGGGAAATTCACCCCTCCACTTT. Its translation is CASSIPSQGNSPLHF.

This clonotype was found a few times. The genes are TRBV10-3 and TRBJ1-1, with 10 nucleotides matching TRBD1. With 6 bases clipped from V and 5 bases from J, the junction kept 6 bases outside the gene matches. Germline lookup yields CDR1 ENHRY and CDR2 SYGVKD. The CDR3 has 14 amino acids. CDR3 loop: CAIRDRGVRTEAFF. CDR3 nucleotide sequence: TGTGCCATCAGGGACAGGGGGGTGCGGACTGAAGCTTTCTTT.

This chain joins TRBV18 and TRBJ2-5; D not resolved. V was cut by 2 bases and J by 2 bases, with 9 bases left in between. Per the germline V gene, CDR1 is KGHSH and CDR2 is LQKENI. The CDR3 has 14 residues. CDR3 sequence (DNA): TGTGCCAGCTCACCAATTACGGCACAAGAGACCCAGTACTTC. Translating it yields CASSPITAQETQYF.

This clonotype was found a few times. The chain joins TRBV20-1 to TRBJ2-1, with 7 bases matching TRBD2. With V trimmed by 2 bases and J by 6 bases, 7 bases remained unmatched. Germline CDR1 and CDR2: DFQATT and SNEGSKA (reference sequence). The CDR3 sequence is 14 residues long. For the CDR3, the DNA is TGCAGTGCTAGAACGTGGGGGGGGAGCAATGAGCAGTTCTTC. Its protein product is CSARTWGGSNEQFF.

The rearrangement links TRBV6-1 to TRBJ1-3; D gene ambiguous. The CDR3 totals 13 residues. V was trimmed by 8 bases and J by 4 bases, leaving 12 bases between them. Per germline, CDR1 MNHNS and CDR2 SASEGT. DNA for the CDR3: TGTGCCAGCGGCCAGGATCCGGGAAACACCATATATTTT. It is translated as CASGQDPGNTIYF.

This clonotype showed up just a few times. The gene calls are TRBV11-2 and TRBJ2-7; D unresolved. The V gene's germline CDR1 is SGHAT and CDR2 FQNNGV. This CDR3 is built from 15 residues. V was clipped by 1 base and J by 1 base, with 11 bases between them. The CDR3 spells CASSLVTGNSYEQYF. The CDR3 DNA sequence: TGTGCCAGCAGCTTAGTGACGGGCAATTCCTACGAGCAGTACTTC. Looking up the rest from reference TRBV11-2 and TRBJ2-7 gives the full variable domain: EAGVAQSPRYKIIEKRQSVAFWCNPISGHATLYWYQQILGQGPKLLIQFQNNGVVDDSQLPKDRFSAERLKGVDSTLKIQPAKLEDSAVYLCASSLVTGNSYEQYFGPGTRLTVT.

The chain couples TRBV7-9 to TRBJ2-3; D tentatively fits TRBD1 or TRBD2 (5 bases each). The germline gives CDR1 SEHNR, CDR2 FQNEAQ (reference sequence). V lost 4 bases and J 6 bases, leaving 11 bases between the germline ends. This CDR3 contains 13 residues. The DNA of the CDR3 is TGTGCCAGCAGCTCCCGGGGCCGTGATACGCAGTATTTT. It is translated as CASSSRGRDTQYF.

The chain combines TRBV7-9 with TRBJ2-7; weak D call: TRBD2 (6 bases). CDR3 length: 19 residues. V was trimmed by 1 base and J by 0 bases, leaving 22 bases between them. Per the germline V gene, CDR1 is SEHNR and CDR2 is FQNEAQ (reference sequence). CDR3 in DNA: TGTGCCAGCAGCTTAGGAAGGCTGCGGACTACCACCCTCTCCTACGAGCAGTACTTC. This encodes CASSLGRLRTTTLSYEQYF.

V is TRBV19 and J is TRBJ1-5, with D unclear. This CDR3 is built from 12 residues. The germline V and J ends were trimmed by 5 bases and 3 bases, with 5 bases remaining between them. CDR1 and CDR2 from the germline V gene are LNHDA and SQIVND (reference sequence). Written as DNA, the CDR3 is TGTGCCAGTAGTCAAAACAATCAGCCCCAGCATTTT. Amino acids: CASSQNNQPQHF.

This clonotype was counted a few times. One end of the junction is discordant with germline, which a read error may explain. The chain is built from TRBV15 and TRBJ2-4; no definite D call. The CDR3 sequence is 13 residues long. CDR1 LNHNV and CDR2 YYDKDF come from the germline V gene (reference sequence). CDR3 in amino acids: CATSRDNGGSLDF. CDR3 DNA sequence: TGTGCCACCAGCAGAGATAACGGTGGTAGCTTGGACTTC.

This chain links TRBV10-1 with TRBJ2-2; 11 bases match TRBD1. Germline lookup yields CDR1 WNHNN and CDR2 SYGVQD (reference sequence). J was trimmed by 7 bases and V by 3 bases; bases with no gene match: 4. The CDR3 is 15 amino acids. The CDR3 DNA follows: TGCGCCAGCAGTGAACGGACAGGGGGCGACGGGGAGCTGTTTTTT. This gives the protein CASSERTGGDGELFF.

There are a few counts of this clonotype. This chain connects TRBV19 to TRBJ1-2; D remains ambiguous. CDR3 size: 11 residues. Trimming pared 4 bases from V and 8 bases from J, leaving 8 bases between. The germline gives CDR1 LNHDA, CDR2 SQIVND (reference sequence). The CDR3 DNA reads TGTGCCAGTAGTACGCTATTGGGCTACACCTTC. It translates to CASSTLLGYTF.

The V gene is TRBV20-1, the J gene TRBJ2-4; a possible D gene is TRBD2 (5 bases). V dropped 6 bases and J dropped 3 bases, with 15 bases sitting between them. The germline V gene has CDR1 DFQATT and CDR2 SNEGSKA (reference sequence). The CDR3 has 14 residues. The CDR3 loop reads CSAPNKGGKNIQYF. The CDR3 region has the DNA TGCAGTGCCCCCAATAAAGGAGGCAAAAACATTCAGTACTTC.

The chain employs TRBV19 and TRBJ2-2; possibly TRBD1 for D (6 bases). Trimming removed 2 bases at V and 10 bases at J, with 11 bases between. Germline V gene sequence: CDR1 LNHDA, CDR2 SQIVND (reference sequence). This CDR3 has 13 amino acids. This chain's CDR3 is CASSIKQGAELFF. CDR3 bases: TGTGCCAGTAGTATAAAACAGGGAGCGGAGCTGTTTTTT.

V gene TRBV12-3 or TRBV12-4 combines with J gene TRBJ1-1; tentative D call: TRBD1 (5 bases). The CDR3 has 13 residues. Trimming took off 7 bases at V and 1 base at J, with 10 bases between the two ends. The chain's CDR3 is CASIEGQNTEAFF. The CDR3 coding sequence is TGTGCCAGCATCGAGGGGCAGAACACTGAAGCTTTCTTT.

This clonotype was detected once. The genes are TRBV10-3 and TRBJ1-1; tentative D call: TRBD1 (6 bases). This CDR3 spans 14 amino acids. V dropped 7 bases and J dropped 1 base, with 13 bases sitting between them. CDR1 and CDR2 (germline): ENHRY, SYGVKD. CDR3 nucleotides: TGTGCCATCAACCCCGGGACAAAGAACACTGAAGCTTTCTTT. Translating gives CAINPGTKNTEAFF.

The chain carries TRBV20-1 and TRBJ1-1; D may be TRBD1 (5 bases). V was trimmed by 5 bases and J by 8 bases, leaving 18 bases between them. This CDR3 is 13 amino acids long. Germline loops: CDR1 DFQATT, CDR2 SNEGSKA (reference sequence). This CDR3 is CSAGRGGTLEAFF. For the CDR3, the DNA is TGCAGTGCTGGGCGGGGGGGGACCTTAGAAGCTTTCTTT.

Only a few counts were recorded for this clonotype. The J gene is TRBJ1-1, the V gene TRBV6-5; D is possibly TRBD1 (5 bases). V was shortened by 2 bases and J by 3 bases, with 13 bases between the two germline ends. From germline, CDR1 is MNHEY and CDR2 SVGAGI. The CDR3 has 15 residues. As DNA, the CDR3 is TGTGCCAGCAGTTACGGGGGTGTCCAGGACACTGAAGCTTTCTTT. Amino acid sequence: CASSYGGVQDTEAFF.